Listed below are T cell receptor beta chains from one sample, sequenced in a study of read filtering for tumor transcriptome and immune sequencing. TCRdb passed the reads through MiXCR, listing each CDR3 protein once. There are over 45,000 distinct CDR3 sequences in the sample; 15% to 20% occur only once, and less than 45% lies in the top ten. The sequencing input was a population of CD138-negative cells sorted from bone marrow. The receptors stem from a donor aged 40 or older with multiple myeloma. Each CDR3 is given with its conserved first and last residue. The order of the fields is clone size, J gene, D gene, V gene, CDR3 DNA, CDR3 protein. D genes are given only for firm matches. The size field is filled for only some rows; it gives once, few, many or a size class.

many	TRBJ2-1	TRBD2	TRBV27	TGTGCCAGCAGTCCCAGAGTTGAGCGGGAGGGAGGCGAGCAGTTCTTC	CASSPRVEREGGEQFF
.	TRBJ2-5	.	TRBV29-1	TGCAGCGTTGAGACGGGGCGGTCCCAAGAGACCCAGTACTTC	CSVETGRSQETQYF
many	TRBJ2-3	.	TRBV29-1	TGCAGCGTTGACCATGGGTCTGGCACAGATACGCAGTATTTT	CSVDHGSGTDTQYF
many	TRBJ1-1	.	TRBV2	TGTGCCAGCCCCCCCGATCTGAACACTGAAGCTTTCTTT	CASPPDLNTEAFF
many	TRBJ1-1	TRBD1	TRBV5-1	TGCGCCAGCCGGACAGGGAACACTGAAGCTTTCTTT	CASRTGNTEAFF
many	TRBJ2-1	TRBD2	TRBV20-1	TGCAGTGCTACCCTACTAGCGGGAGGGTATAATGAGCAGTTCTTC	CSATLLAGGYNEQFF
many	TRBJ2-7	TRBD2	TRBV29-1	TGCAGCGTAACTAGCGGAAGCTCCTACGAGCAGTACTTC	CSVTSGSSYEQYF
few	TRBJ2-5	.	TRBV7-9	TGTGCCAGCAGCTTAGAAAGGATCGTCGGCGAGACCCAGTACTTC	CASSLERIVGETQYF
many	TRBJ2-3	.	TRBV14	TGTGCCAGCAGCCAAGACAGGGAAGATACGCAGTATTTT	CASSQDREDTQYF
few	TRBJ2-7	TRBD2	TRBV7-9	TGTGCCAGCAGCTTATCCGCGGGGACTAGCGCTATCTACGAGCAGTACTTC	CASSLSAGTSAIYEQYF
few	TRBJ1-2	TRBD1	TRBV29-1	TGCAGCGGGGCGGACAGGGAGAACTATGGCTACACCTTC	CSGADRENYGYTF
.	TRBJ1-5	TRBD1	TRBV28	TGTGCCAGCAGTTTGTTGACAGGGGCCAGCAATCAGCCCCAGCATTTT	CASSLLTGASNQPQHF
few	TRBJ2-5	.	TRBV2	TGTGCCAGCACGCGTTGGGACGGGCAAGAGACCCAGTACTTC	CASTRWDGQETQYF
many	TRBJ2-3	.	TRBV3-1	TGTGCCAGCAGCCCACGGACTGTTAGCACAGATACGCAGTATTTT	CASSPRTVSTDTQYF
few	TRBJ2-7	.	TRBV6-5	TGTGCCAGCAGCTATCCTGGGACTCCCACTGTGTACTTC	CASSYPGTPTVYF
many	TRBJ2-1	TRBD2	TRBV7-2	TGTGCCAGCAGCTTGGGAGCGGGAGGTTTGAACAATGAGCAGTTCTTC	CASSLGAGGLNNEQFF
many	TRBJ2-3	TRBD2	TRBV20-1	TGCAGTGCGCCAGGGACTAGCGGGAGGGCGGAAGATACGCAGTATTTT	CSAPGTSGRAEDTQYF
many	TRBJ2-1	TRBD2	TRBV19	TGTGCCAGTAGGACTAGCGGGGGACACTACAATGAGCAGTTCTTC	CASRTSGGHYNEQFF
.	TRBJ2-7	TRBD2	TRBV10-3	TGTGCCATCAGTGGGACTAGCGGGGGGCCCTACGAGCAGTACTTC	CAISGTSGGPYEQYF
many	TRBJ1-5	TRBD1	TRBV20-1	TGCAGTGCGCGGGACAGGGAAAGCAATCAGCCCCAGCATTTT	CSARDRESNQPQHF
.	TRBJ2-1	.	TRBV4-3	TGCGCCAGCAGCCAGACCCGCAGGGGTTCCTACAATGAGCAGTTCTTC	CASSQTRRGSYNEQFF
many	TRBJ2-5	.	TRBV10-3	TGTGCCATCAGTGACCCGATGGGGGATACTGAGACCCAGTACTTC	CAISDPMGDTETQYF
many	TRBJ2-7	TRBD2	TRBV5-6	TGTGCCAGCAGCTTGGCCCCCAGCGGGAGATACGAGCAGTACTTC	CASSLAPSGRYEQYF
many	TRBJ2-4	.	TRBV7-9	TGTGCCAGCAGCTTAGGTGGGCTGCACCTAGCCAAAAACATTCAGTACTTC	CASSLGGLHLAKNIQYF
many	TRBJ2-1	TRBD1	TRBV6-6	TGTGCCAGCAGTTTCGGGACAGGAATCAATGAGCAGTTCTTC	CASSFGTGINEQFF
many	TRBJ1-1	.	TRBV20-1	TGCAGTGCTAGAGACCACGGGGGGGAAAACACTGAAGCTTTCTTT	CSARDHGGENTEAFF
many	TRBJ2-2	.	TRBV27	TGTGCCAGCAGTTTTCGACTACCGGGCACCGGGGAGCTGTTTTTT	CASSFRLPGTGELFF
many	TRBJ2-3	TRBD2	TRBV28	TGTGCCAGCAGTCCTAGCGGCTACACAGATACGCAGTATTTT	CASSPSGYTDTQYF
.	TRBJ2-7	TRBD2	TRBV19	TGTGCCACCTGGGGGACTAGCGGGGCCTACGAGCAGTACTTC	CATWGTSGAYEQYF
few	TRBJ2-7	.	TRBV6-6	TGTGCCAGCAGTTACTCGTTGATATCGAATAGCGTTTCCTACGAGCAGTACTTC	CASSYSLISNSVSYEQYF
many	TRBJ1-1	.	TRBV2	TGTGCCAGCAGTCTAACAAAGAACACTGAAGCTTTCTTT	CASSLTKNTEAFF
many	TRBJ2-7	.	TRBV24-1	TGTGCCACCAGTGATCTGAACTACGAGCAGTACTTC	CATSDLNYEQYF
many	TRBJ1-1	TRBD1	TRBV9	TGTGCCAGCACCATGACAGGGATGAACACTGAAGCTTTCTTT	CASTMTGMNTEAFF
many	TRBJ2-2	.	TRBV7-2	TGTGCCAGCAGTAACCGGGCCATGAACACCGGGGAGCTGTTTTTT	CASSNRAMNTGELFF
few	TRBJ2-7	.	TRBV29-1	TGCAGCGTTGAAGATGCCGCCTACGAGCAGTACTTC	CSVEDAAYEQYF
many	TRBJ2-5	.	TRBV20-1	TGCAGTGCTAGAGTGAGCGGGCTAGCGCGTGAGACCCAGTACTTC	CSARVSGLARETQYF
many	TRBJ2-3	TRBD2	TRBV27	TGTGCCAGCAGTTTATGGGTAGCGGGAGGCCCAGATACGCAGTATTTT	CASSLWVAGGPDTQYF
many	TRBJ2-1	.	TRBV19	TGTGCCAGTAGTATAGGGAATAGCGGTTACGCCTACAATGAGCAGTTCTTC	CASSIGNSGYAYNEQFF
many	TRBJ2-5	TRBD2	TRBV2	TGTGCCAGCACCGTAGCGGGAGGGGCAGAGACCCAGTACTTC	CASTVAGGAETQYF
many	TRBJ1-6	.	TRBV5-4	TGTGCCAGCAGCCGCGGGTCCCTGAGAGATTCACCCCTCCACTTT	CASSRGSLRDSPLHF
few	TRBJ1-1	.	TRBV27	TGTGCCAGCAGTTCCCGGACGGGGCACACTGCAGCTTTCTTT	CASSSRTGHTAAFF
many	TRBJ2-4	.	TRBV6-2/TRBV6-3	TGTGCCAGCAGTTACTCGAGTGGGAGAGGGAACATTCAGTACTTC	CASSYSSGRGNIQYF
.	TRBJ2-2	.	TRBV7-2	TGTGCCAGCAGCTCATCGAACACCGGGGAGCTGTTTTTT	CASSSSNTGELFF
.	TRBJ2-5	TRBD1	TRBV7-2	TGTGCCTCCTCGAGACAGGGGCAGGAGACCCAGTACTTC	CASSRQGQETQYF
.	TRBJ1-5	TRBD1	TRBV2	TGTGCCACTACAACAGGGGGTGATCAGCCCCAGCATTTT	CATTTGGDQPQHF
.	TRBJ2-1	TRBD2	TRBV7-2	TGTGCCAGCAGCTTGGGAGCGGGAGGGCCACATGAGCAGTTCTTC	CASSLGAGGPHEQFF
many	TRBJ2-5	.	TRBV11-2	TGTGCCAGCAGCTTAGGTGTCCGGGGGGCCAACCAAGAGACCCAGTACTTC	CASSLGVRGANQETQYF
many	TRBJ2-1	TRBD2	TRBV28	TGTGCCAGCAGTCCCGCTAGCGGGAGGCGGGACAATGAGCAGTTCTTC	CASSPASGRRDNEQFF
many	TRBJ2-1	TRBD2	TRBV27	TGTGCCAGCAGACCTCGGGGGGGGGCCTCCTACAATGAGCAGTTCTTC	CASRPRGGASYNEQFF
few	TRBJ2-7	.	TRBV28	TGTGCCAGCAGTTTTTCGTTGTCGGACCACATTGCCTACGAGCAGTACTTC	CASSFSLSDHIAYEQYF
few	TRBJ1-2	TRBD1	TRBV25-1	TGTGCCAGCAGTGAATATGACAGGGACCTCGATGGCTACACCTTC	CASSEYDRDLDGYTF
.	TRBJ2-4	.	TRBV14	TGTGCCAGCAGCCACCGGGACTGGACTGACATTCAGTACTTC	CASSHRDWTDIQYF
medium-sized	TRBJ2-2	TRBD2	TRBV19	TGTGCCAGTAGAGGACTAGCGGGAGGATACGGGGAGCTGTTTTTT	CASRGLAGGYGELFF
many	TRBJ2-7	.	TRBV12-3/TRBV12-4	TGTGCCAGCAGCCCCGAGGGGGGGCGCGAGCAGTACTTC	CASSPEGGREQYF
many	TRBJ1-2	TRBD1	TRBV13	TGTGCCAGCAGCCCCGACAGGGGGATGGGCTATGGCTACACCTTC	CASSPDRGMGYGYTF